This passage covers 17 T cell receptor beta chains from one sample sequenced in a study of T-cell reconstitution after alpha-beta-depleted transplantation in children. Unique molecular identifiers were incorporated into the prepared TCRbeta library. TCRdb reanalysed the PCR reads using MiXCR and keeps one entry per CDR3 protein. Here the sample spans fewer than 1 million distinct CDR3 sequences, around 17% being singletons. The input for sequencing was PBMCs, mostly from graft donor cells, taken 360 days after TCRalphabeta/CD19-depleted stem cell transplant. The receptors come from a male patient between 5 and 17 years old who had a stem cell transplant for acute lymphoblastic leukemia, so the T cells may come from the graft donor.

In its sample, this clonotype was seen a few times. CDR3 bases: TGTGCCAGCTCACCCGGGGATTTGGGGACGTCCTTGTATGGCTACACCTTC. Its protein is CASSPGDLGTSLYGYTF. V gene TRBV18 combines with J gene TRBJ1-2, with a weak D call TRBD1 (5 bases). V was pared by 3 bases and J by 5 bases, with 22 bases between. The CDR3 length is 17 residues. CDR1 is KGHSH, CDR2 LQKENI, per germline.

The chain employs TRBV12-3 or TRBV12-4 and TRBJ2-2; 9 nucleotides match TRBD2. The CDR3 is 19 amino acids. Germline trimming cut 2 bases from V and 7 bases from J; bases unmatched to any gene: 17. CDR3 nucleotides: TGTGCCAGCAGTTTAAACCCCCTCCTTGTGGCAGCGGGAGGCGGGGAGCTGTTTTTT. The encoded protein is CASSLNPLLVAAGGGELFF.

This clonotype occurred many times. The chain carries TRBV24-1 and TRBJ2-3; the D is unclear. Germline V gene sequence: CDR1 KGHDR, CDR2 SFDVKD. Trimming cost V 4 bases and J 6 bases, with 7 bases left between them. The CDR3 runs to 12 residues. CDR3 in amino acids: CATSDWMDTQYF. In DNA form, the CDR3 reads TGTGCCACCAGTGACTGGATGGATACGCAGTATTTT.

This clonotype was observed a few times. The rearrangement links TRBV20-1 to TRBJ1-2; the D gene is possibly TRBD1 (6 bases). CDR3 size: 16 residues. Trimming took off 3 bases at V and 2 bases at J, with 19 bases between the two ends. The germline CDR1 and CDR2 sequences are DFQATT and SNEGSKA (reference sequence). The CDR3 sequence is CSASRDILSSNYGYTF. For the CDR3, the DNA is TGCAGTGCTAGCCGGGACATACTCTCTTCGAACTATGGCTACACCTTC.

The CDR3 DNA follows: TGTGCCAGCCGGGACAGGGGATATGAAAAACTGTTTTTT. Translating gives CASRDRGYEKLFF. The V gene is TRBV6-5, the J gene TRBJ1-4; 10 nucleotides match TRBD1. V lost 8 bases to trimming and J lost 6 bases; unmatched junction nucleotides: 3. The CDR3 covers 13 residues. In germline, CDR1 is MNHEY, CDR2 SVGAGI.

The CDR3 DNA sequence: TGTGCCAGCAGCTCGGTGTTGGTAATCTCTGAAGCTTTCTTT. Protein sequence: CASSSVLVISEAFF. The chain has TRBV7-9 and TRBJ1-1, with D uncertain. Germline V gene lookup returns CDR1 SEHNR and CDR2 FQNEAQ (reference sequence). Trimming took off 4 bases at V and 6 bases at J, with 15 bases between the two ends. This CDR3 spans 14 amino acids.

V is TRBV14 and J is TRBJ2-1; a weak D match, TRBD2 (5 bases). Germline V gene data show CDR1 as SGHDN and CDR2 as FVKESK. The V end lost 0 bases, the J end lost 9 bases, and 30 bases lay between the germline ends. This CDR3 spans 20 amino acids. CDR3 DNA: TGTGCCAGCAGCCAAGATTTTGGTCGAAAATGGACTTGGCTTTTTAGTGAGCAGTTCTTC. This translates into CASSQDFGRKWTWLFSEQFF.

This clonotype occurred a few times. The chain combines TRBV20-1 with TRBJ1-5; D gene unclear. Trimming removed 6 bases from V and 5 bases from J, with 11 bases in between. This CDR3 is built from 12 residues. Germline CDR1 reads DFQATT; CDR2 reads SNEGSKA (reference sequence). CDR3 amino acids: CSAGARHQPQHF. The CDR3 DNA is TGCAGTGCCGGCGCGAGGCATCAGCCCCAGCATTTT.

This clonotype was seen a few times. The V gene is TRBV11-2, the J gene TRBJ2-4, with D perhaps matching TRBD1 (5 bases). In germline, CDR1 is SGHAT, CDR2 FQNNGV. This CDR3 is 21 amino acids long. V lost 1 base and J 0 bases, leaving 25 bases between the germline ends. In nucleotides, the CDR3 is TGTGCCAGCAGCTTAGTGGGTCTGGTGGGGCCGATCATCCTAGCCAAAAACATTCAGTACTTC. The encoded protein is CASSLVGLVGPIILAKNIQYF.

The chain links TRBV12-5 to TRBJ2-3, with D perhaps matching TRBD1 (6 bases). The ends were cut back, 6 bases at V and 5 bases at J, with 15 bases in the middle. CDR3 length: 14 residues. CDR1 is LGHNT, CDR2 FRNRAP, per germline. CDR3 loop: CASGRSGHRDTQYF. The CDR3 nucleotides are TGTGCTAGTGGGCGATCGGGACATCGAGATACGCAGTATTTT.

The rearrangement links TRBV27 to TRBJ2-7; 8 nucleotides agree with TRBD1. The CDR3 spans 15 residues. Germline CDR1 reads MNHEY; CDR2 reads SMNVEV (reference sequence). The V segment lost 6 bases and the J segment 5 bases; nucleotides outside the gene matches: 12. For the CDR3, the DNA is TGTGCCAGCAGCTTCAGGGGGCGCGTTTACAACGAGCAGTACTTC. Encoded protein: CASSFRGRVYNEQYF.

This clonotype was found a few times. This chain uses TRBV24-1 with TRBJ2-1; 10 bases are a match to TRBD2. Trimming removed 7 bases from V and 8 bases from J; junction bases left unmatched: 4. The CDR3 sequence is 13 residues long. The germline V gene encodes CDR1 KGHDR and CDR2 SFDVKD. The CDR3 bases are TGTGCCACCAGGGCAAGCGGGAGGGATGAGCAGTTCTTC. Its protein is CATRASGRDEQFF.

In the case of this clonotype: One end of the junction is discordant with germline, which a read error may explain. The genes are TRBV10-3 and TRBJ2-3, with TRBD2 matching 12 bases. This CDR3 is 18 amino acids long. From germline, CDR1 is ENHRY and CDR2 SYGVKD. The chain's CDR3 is CTISPQTTSGRMTDTQYF. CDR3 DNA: TGTACCATCAGTCCCCAAACAACTAGCGGGAGGATGACAGATACGCAGTATTTT.

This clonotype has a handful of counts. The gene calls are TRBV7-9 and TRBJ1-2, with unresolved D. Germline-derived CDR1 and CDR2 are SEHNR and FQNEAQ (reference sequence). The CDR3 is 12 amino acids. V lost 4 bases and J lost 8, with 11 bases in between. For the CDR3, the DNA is TGTGCCAGCAGCTCCTTGGGGTACGGCTACACCTTC. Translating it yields CASSSLGYGYTF.

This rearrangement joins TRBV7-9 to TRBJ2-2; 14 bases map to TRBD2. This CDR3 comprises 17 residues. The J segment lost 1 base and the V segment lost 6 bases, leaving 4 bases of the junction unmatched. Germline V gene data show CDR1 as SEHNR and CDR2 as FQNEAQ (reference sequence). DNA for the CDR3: TGTGCCAGCAGTCCCGGGACTAGCGGGAGGAACACCGGGGAGCTGTTTTTT. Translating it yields CASSPGTSGRNTGELFF.

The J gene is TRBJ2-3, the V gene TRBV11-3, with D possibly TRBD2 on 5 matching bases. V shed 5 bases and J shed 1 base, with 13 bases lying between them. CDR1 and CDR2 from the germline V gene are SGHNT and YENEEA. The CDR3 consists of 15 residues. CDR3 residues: CASSKGSIGTDTQYF. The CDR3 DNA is TGTGCCAGCAGCAAAGGGAGTATAGGCACAGATACGCAGTATTTT.

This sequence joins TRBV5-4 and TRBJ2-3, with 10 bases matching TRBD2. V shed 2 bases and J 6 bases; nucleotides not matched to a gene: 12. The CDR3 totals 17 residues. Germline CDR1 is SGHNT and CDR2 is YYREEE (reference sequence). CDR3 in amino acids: CASSFRASGGPWDTQYF. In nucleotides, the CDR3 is TGTGCCAGCAGCTTTAGGGCTAGCGGGGGCCCTTGGGATACGCAGTATTTT.